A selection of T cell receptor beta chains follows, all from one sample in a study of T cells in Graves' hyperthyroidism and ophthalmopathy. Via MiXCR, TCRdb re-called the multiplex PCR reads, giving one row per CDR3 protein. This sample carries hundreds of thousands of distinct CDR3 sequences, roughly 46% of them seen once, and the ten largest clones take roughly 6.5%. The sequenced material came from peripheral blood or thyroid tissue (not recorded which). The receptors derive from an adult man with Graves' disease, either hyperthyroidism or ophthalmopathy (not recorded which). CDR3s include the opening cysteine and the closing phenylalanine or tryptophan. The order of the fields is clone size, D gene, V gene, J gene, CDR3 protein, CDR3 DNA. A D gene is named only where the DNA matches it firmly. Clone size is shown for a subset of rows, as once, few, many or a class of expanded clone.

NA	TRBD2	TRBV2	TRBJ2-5	CAGLAGGRGETQYF	TGTGCTGGACTAGCGGGAGGGCGTGGAGAGACCCAGTACTTC
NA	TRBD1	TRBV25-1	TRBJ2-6	CASSWPSTGALSSGANVLTF	TGTGCCAGCAGCTGGCCGTCGACAGGGGCCCTCAGCTCTGGGGCCAACGTCCTGACTTTC
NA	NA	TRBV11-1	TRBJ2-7	CASSLGVLVGAQDF	TGTGCCAGCAGCTTAGGCGTGTTGGTAGGGGCGCAGGACTTC
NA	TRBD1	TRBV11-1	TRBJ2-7	CASSFRDRSVEQYF	TGTGCCAGCAGCTTCCGGGACAGGAGTGTGGAGCAGTACTTC
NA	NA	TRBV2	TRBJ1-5	CASSDGGAGYNQPQHF	TGTGCCAGCAGTGATGGTGGAGCGGGGTACAATCAGCCCCAGCATTTT
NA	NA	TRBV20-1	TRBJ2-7	CSARDAVGPGAEQYF	TGCAGTGCTAGAGATGCGGTGGGGCCAGGGGCCGAGCAGTACTTC
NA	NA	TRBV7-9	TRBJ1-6	CASSLIQGSPLHF	TGTGCCAGCAGCCTCATTCAAGGTTCACCCCTCCACTTT
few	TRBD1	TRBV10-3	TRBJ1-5	CASSSGTGYSNQPQHF	TGTGCCAGCAGTTCTGGGACAGGGTATAGCAATCAGCCCCAGCATTTT
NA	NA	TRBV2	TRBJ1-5	CASSRARVHQPQHF	TGTGCCAGCAGCCGGGCGAGGGTCCATCAGCCCCAGCATTTT
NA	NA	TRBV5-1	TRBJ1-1	CASSGDSTNTEAFF	TGCGCCAGCAGTGGGGACTCCACCAACACTGAAGCTTTCTTT